This is a list of T cell receptor beta chains from one sample in a study of blood T cell repertoires in COVID-19. Clones were sequenced by immunoSEQ multiplex PCR, and TCRdb holds only the in-frame ones, with some missing. The repertoire holds around 50,000 clones, with about 86% as singletons. The sequenced sample consisted of peripheral blood. Receptor source: an elderly woman with acute or convalescent COVID-19. Both conserved end residues are part of each CDR3. The D gene is left open where the match is weak. Only part of the rows carry a size: once, few, many, or a class if the clone is expanded.

cdr3_aa,cdr3_nt,d_call,clone_size,v_call,j_call
CASSPRSDTQYF,TGTGCCAGCAGCCCCCGGTCAGATACGCAGTATTTT,.,.,TRBV9,TRBJ2-3
CASSSVSGGAADTQYF,TGCGCCAGCAGCTCCGTTAGCGGGGGGGCCGCGGATACGCAGTATTTT,TRBD2,.,TRBV5-1,TRBJ2-3
CASSRDFEGYEQYF,TGTGCCAGCAGCCGCGACTTTGAAGGCTACGAGCAGTACTTC,.,.,TRBV7-9,TRBJ2-7
CASSPRLHTEAFF,TGTGCCAGCAGTCCCCGTCTTCACACTGAAGCTTTCTTT,.,.,TRBV27,TRBJ1-1
CASSTRHIGLYEQYF,TGTGCCAGCAGCACCCGACATATCGGTCTCTACGAGCAGTACTTC,.,.,TRBV3-1/TRBV3-2,TRBJ2-7
CASTEQGRYGYTF,TGTGCCAGCACCGAACAGGGGCGGTATGGCTACACCTTC,TRBD1,.,TRBV12-3/TRBV12-4,TRBJ1-2
CASSPQGVNSPLHF,TGTGCCAGCAGCCCACAGGGGGTTAATTCACCCCTCCACTTT,TRBD1,.,TRBV3-1/TRBV3-2,TRBJ1-6
CASSLIEENTEAFF,TGTGCCAGCAGCTTGATTGAGGAGAACACTGAAGCTTTCTTT,.,few,TRBV5-4,TRBJ1-1
CASSRTSGETQYF,TGTGCCAGCAGCCGGACTAGCGGAGAGACCCAGTACTTC,TRBD2,.,TRBV7-8,TRBJ2-5
CASSLRGDTGELFF,TGTGCCAGCAGCCTCCGGGGGGACACCGGGGAGCTGTTTTTT,TRBD2,.,TRBV9,TRBJ2-2
CASSMTATNEKLFF,TGTGCCAGTAGTATGACTGCAACTAATGAAAAACTGTTTTTT,.,.,TRBV19,TRBJ1-4
CASTRTNEQFF,TGTGCCAGCACTAGGACTAATGAGCAGTTCTTC,.,.,TRBV12-3/TRBV12-4,TRBJ2-1
CASKAEGLGGTEAFF,TGTGCCAGCAAAGCGGAGGGTCTCGGGGGCACTGAAGCTTTCTTT,.,.,TRBV6-6,TRBJ1-1
CASSSGQHYGYTF,TGTGCCAGCAGCTCGGGACAACACTATGGCTACACCTTC,.,.,TRBV5-6,TRBJ1-2
CASSLGSGAQETQYF,TGTGCCAGCAGCCTAGGTAGTGGGGCCCAAGAGACCCAGTACTTC,.,.,TRBV3-1/TRBV3-2,TRBJ2-5
CASSSDRAATNEKLFF,TGCGCCAGCAGCTCGGACAGGGCGGCAACTAATGAAAAACTGTTTTTT,TRBD1,.,TRBV5-1,TRBJ1-4
CASSYLGGPEGTDTQYF,TGTGCCAGCAGTTACTTGGGGGGACCCGAGGGCACAGATACGCAGTATTTT,.,.,TRBV6-2/TRBV6-3,TRBJ2-3
CASSPGQNYQPQHF,TGTGCCAGCAGCCCTGGACAGAATTATCAGCCCCAGCATTTT,.,once,TRBV28,TRBJ1-5
CASSLRDIGRDTIYF,TGTGCCAGCAGCCTCCGGGACATCGGGCGGGACACCATATATTTT,.,once,TRBV3-1/TRBV3-2,TRBJ1-3
CAISESDSLNQPQHF,TGTGCCATCAGTGAGTCGGACAGCCTAAATCAGCCCCAGCATTTT,.,.,TRBV10-3,TRBJ1-5
CSVDTGQAREQFF,TGCAGCGTTGATACGGGACAGGCCCGCGAGCAGTTCTTC,TRBD1,few,TRBV29-1,TRBJ2-1
CASTRGQGGGYTF,TGTGCCAGCACCCGAGGACAGGGAGGGGGCTACACCTTC,TRBD1,.,TRBV6-4,TRBJ1-2
CASSPDGPRAFF,TGTGCCAGCAGTCCGGATGGGCCACGAGCTTTCTTT,.,.,TRBV6-5,TRBJ1-1
CASSGTGVHSNQPQHF,TGTGCCAGCAGTGGAACAGGGGTTCATAGCAATCAGCCCCAGCATTTT,TRBD1,.,TRBV6-1,TRBJ1-5